This T cell receptor (beta chain) was captured by sequencing in a study of cytotoxic CD8 clonotypes in ibrutinib-treated CLL. Looking at the study overall: Researchers reported under twelve relapsed/refractory and approximately 16 treatment-naive patients, 17 to 18 of them IGHV unmutated. A median 12 months of treatment, range 6 to 36, preceded the collection of response samples.

Study outcomes and limitations: Circulating CD8+ T-cell counts were tracked by baseline clonality, which exceeded that of age-matched healthy donors. Clonality increased with ibrutinib response but returned toward baseline at progression.

TCRdb keeps only in-frame clones here, not all; method: immunoSEQ multiplex PCR. The data show over 200,000 clones, about four fifths seen once. The V and J ends lost 9 bases and 5 bases respectively, with 19 bases between them. Germline CDR1 reads SNHLY; CDR2 reads FYNNEI. This CDR3 contains 14 residues. As to this clone: Its antigen is unknown.

This sequence was found in a human donor with chronic lymphocytic leukemia. The material sequenced was PBMCs, taken after 12 months of ibrutinib treatment. This sequence joins TRBV2 and TRBJ1-1; D is possibly TRBD1 (6 bases). The CDR3 sequence: CASSLDRFTTEAFF. The CDR3 DNA reads as TGTGCCAGTTCTCTCGACAGGTTTACGACTGAAGCTTTCTTT.